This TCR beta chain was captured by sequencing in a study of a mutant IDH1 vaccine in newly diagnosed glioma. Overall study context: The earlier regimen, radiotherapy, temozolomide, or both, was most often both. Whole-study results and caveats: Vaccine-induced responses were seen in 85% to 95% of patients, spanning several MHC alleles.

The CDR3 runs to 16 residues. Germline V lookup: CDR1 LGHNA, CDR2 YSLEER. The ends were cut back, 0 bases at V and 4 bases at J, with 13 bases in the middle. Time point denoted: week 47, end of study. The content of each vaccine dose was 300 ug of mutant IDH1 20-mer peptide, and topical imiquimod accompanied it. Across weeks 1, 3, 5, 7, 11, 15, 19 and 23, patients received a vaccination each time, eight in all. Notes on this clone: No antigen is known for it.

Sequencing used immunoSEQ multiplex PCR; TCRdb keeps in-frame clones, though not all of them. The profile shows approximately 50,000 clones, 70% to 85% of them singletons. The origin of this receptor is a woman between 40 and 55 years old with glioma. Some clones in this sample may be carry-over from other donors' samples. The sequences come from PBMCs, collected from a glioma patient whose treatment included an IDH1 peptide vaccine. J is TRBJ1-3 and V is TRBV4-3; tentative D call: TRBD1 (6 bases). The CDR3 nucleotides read TGCGCCAGCAGCCAAGATGTAGGGGGGCTCGGAAACACCATATATTTT. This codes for CASSQDVGGLGNTIYF.